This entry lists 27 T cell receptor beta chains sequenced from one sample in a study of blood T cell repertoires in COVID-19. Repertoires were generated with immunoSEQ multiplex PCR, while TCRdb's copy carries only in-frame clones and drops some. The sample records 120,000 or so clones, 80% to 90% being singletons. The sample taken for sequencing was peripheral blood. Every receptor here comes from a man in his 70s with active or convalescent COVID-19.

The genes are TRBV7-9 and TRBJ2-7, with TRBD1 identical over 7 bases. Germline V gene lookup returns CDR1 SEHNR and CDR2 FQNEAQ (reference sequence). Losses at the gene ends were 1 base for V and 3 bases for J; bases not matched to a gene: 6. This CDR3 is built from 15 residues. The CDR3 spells CASSLGTGANYEQYF. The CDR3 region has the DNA TGTGCCAGCAGCTTAGGAACAGGGGCTAACTACGAGCAGTACTTC.

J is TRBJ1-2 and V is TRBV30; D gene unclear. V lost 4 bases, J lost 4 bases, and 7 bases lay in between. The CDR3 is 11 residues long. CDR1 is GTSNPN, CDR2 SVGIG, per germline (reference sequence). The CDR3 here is CAWNPLYGYTF. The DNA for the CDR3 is TGTGCCTGGAATCCCCTCTATGGCTACACCTTC.

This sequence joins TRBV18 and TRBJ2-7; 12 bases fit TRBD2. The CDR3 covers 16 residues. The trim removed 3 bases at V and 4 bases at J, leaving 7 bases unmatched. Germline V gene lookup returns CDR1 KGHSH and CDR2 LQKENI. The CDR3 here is CASSPRLAGEEYEQYF. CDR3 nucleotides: TGTGCCAGCTCACCCAGACTAGCGGGAGAGGAATACGAGCAGTACTTC.

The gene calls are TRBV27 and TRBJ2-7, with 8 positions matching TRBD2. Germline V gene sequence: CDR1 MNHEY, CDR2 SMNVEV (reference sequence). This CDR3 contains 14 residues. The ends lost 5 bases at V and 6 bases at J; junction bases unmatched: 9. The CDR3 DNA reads TGTGCCAGCAGTCCATCGGGACTAGAGGCCGAGCAGTACTTC. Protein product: CASSPSGLEAEQYF.

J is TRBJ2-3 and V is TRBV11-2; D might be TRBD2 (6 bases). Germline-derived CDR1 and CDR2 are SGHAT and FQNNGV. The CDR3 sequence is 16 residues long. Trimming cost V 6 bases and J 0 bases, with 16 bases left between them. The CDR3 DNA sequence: TGTGCCAGCAGGAGAGCGGGTGGGTCCAGCACAGATACGCAGTATTTT. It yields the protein CASRRAGGSSTDTQYF.

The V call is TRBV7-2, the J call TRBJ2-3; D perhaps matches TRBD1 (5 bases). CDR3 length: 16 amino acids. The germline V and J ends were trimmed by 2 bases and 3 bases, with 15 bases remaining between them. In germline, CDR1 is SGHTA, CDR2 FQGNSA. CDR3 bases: TGTGCCAGCAGCTTAACCCGGGCAGGGCTTACAGATACGCAGTATTTT. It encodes CASSLTRAGLTDTQYF.

The CDR3 here is CASSLSLQGNYGYTF. CDR3 DNA sequence: TGTGCCAGCAGTTTAAGTTTGCAGGGAAACTATGGCTACACCTTC. The chain couples TRBV6-5 to TRBJ1-2; D may be TRBD1 (5 bases). In germline, CDR1 is MNHEY, CDR2 SVGAGI. The V end was cut by 4 bases, the J end by 2 bases, with 14 bases between. The CDR3 is 15 amino acids.

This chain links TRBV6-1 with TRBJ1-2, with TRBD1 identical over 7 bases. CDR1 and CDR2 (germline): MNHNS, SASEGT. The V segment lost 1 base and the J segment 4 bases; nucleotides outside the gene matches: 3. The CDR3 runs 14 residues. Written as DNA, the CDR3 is TGTGCCAGCAGTGAAGGAGGGGGCATCTATGGCTACACCTTC. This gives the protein CASSEGGGIYGYTF.

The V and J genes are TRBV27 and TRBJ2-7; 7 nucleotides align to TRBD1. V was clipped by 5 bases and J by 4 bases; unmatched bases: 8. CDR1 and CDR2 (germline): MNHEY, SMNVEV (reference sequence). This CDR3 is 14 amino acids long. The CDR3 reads CASSIRDSFYEQYF. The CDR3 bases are TGTGCCAGCAGTATCCGGGACAGCTTTTACGAGCAGTACTTC.

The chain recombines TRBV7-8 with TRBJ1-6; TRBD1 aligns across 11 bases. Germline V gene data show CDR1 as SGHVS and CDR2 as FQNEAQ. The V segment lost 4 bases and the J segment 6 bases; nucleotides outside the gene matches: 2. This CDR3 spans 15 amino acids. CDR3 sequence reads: CASSSGQGANSPLHF. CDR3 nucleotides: TGTGCCAGCAGCTCTGGACAGGGGGCTAATTCACCCCTCCACTTT.

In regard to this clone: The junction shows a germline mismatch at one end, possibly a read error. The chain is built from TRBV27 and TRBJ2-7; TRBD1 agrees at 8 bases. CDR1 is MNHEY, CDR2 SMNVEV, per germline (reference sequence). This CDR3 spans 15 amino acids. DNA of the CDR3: TGTGCCAGCAGTTTGTGGCAGGGGGCGTCCTCCGAGCAGTACTTC. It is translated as CASSLWQGASSEQYF.

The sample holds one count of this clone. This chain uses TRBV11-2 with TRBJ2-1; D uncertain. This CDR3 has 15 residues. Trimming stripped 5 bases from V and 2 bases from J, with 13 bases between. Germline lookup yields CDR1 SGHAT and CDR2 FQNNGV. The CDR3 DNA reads TGTGCCAGCAGCCACCTAGTCTCTCCCTACAATGAGCAGTTCTTC. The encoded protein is CASSHLVSPYNEQFF.

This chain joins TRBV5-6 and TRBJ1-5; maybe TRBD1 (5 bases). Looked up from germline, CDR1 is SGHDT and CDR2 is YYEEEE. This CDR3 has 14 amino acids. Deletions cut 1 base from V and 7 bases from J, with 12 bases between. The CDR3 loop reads CASSLWSGQQPQHF. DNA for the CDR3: TGTGCCAGCAGCTTGTGGTCAGGGCAACAGCCCCAGCATTTT.

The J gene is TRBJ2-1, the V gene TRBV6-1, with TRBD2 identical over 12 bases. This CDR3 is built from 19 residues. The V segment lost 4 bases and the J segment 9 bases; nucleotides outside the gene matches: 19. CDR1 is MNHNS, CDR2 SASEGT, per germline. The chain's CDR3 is CASSGAPDLAGGPRGEQFF. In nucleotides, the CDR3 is TGTGCCAGCAGTGGCGCGCCTGACCTAGCGGGAGGGCCTAGGGGTGAGCAGTTCTTC.

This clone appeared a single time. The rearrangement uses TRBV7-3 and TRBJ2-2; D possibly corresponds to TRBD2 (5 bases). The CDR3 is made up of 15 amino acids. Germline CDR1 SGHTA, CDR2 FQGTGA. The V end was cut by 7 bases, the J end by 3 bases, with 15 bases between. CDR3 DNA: TGTGCCAGCACCGCTGGGAGCCACGACACCGGGGAGCTGTTTTTT. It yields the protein CASTAGSHDTGELFF.

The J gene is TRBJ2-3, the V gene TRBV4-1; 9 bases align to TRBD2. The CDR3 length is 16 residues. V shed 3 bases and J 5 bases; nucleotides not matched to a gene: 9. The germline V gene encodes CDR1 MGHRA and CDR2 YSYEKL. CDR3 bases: TGCGCCAGCAGCCATAAGATGGGCGGGAGGGGAGATACGCAGTATTTT. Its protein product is CASSHKMGGRGDTQYF.

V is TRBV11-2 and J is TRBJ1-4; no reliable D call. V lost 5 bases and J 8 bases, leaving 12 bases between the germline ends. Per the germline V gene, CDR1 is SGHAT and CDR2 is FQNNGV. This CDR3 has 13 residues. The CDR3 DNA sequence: TGTGCCAGCAGCCCAGGTCCCACCGAAAAACTGTTTTTT. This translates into CASSPGPTEKLFF.

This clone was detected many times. The CDR3 region is CASSPGKILAVPYEQYF. The CDR3 DNA follows: TGTGCCAGCAGCCCCGGGAAGATACTAGCGGTACCTTACGAGCAGTACTTC. This chain joins TRBV7-9 and TRBJ2-7; 8 bases agree with TRBD2. There are 17 residues in the CDR3. Trimming removed 5 bases from V and 4 bases from J; junction bases left unmatched: 16. The germline CDR1 and CDR2 sequences are SEHNR and FQNEAQ (reference sequence).

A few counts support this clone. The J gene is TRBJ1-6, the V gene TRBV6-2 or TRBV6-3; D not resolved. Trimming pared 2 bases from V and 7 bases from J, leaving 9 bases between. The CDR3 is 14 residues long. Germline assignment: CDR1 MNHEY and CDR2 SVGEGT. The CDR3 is CASSYPELNSPLHF. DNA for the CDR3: TGTGCCAGCAGTTACCCTGAACTGAATTCACCCCTCCACTTT.

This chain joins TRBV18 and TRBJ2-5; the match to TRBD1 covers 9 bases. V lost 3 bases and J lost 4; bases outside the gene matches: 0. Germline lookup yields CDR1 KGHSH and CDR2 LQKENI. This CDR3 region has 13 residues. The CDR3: CASSPGQGETQYF. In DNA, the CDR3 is TGTGCCAGCTCACCGGGACAGGGAGAGACCCAGTACTTC.

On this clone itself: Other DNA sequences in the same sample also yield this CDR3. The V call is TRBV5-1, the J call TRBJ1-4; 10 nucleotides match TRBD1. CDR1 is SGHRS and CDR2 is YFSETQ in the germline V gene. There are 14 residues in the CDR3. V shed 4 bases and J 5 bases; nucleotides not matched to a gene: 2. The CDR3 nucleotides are TGCGCCAGCAGCCCGGGACAGGGGAATGAAAAACTGTTTTTT. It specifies CASSPGQGNEKLFF.

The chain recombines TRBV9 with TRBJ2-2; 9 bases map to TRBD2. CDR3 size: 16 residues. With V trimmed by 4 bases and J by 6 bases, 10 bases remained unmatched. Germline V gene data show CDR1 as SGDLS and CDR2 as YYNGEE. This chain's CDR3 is CASSPGLAGPAGELFF. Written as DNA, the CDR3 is TGTGCCAGCAGCCCCGGGCTAGCGGGACCAGCCGGGGAGCTGTTTTTT.

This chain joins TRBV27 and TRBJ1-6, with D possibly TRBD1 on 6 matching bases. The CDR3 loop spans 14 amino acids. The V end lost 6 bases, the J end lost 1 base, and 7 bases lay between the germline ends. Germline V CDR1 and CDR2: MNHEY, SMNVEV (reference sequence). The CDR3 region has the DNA TGTGCCAGCAGCACAGGGTCCTATAATTCACCCCTCCACTTT. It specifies CASSTGSYNSPLHF.

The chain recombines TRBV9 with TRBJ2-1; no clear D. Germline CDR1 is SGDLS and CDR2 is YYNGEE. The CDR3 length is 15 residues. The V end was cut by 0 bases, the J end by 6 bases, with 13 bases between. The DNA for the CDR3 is TGTGCCAGCAGCGTAGGCGCCAATAACCTCAATGAGCAGTTCTTC. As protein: CASSVGANNLNEQFF.

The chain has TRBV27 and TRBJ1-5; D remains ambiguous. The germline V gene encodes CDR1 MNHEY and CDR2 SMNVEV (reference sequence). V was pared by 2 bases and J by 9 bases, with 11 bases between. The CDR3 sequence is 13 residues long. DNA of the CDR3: TGTGCCAGCAGTTTAAGCAGCGGCCCGCCCCAGCATTTT. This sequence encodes CASSLSSGPPQHF.

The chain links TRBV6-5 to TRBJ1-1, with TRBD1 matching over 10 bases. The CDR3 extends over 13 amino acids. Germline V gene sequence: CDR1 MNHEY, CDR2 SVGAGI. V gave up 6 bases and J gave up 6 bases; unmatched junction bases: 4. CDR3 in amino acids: CASSKTGGPEAFF. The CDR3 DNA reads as TGTGCCAGCAGCAAGACAGGGGGCCCTGAAGCTTTCTTT.

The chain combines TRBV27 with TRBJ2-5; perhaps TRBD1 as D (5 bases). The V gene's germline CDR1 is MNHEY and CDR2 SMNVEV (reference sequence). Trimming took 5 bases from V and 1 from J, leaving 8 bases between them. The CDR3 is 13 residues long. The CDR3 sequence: CASSRQRQETQYF. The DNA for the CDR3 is TGTGCCAGCAGTAGACAGCGCCAAGAGACCCAGTACTTC.